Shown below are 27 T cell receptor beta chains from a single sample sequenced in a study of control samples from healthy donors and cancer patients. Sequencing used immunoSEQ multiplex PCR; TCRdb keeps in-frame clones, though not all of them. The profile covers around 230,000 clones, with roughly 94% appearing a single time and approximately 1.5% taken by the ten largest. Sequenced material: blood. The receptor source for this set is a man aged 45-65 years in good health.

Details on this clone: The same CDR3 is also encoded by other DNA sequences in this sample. CDR3 coding DNA: TGTGCCTGGAGAGACAGGGGATATAGCAATCAGCCCCAGCATTTT. Translating it yields CAWRDRGYSNQPQHF. J is TRBJ1-5 and V is TRBV30; 8 bases are a match to TRBD1. V lost 3 bases, J lost 0 bases, and 4 bases stayed unmatched. Germline CDR1 GTSNPN, CDR2 SVGIG (reference sequence). This CDR3 has 15 residues.

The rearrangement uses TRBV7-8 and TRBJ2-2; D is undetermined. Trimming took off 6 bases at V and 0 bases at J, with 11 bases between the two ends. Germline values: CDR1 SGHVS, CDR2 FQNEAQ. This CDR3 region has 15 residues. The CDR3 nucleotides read TGTGCCAGCAGATGGTCGATCTCGAACACCGGGGAGCTGTTTTTT. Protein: CASRWSISNTGELFF. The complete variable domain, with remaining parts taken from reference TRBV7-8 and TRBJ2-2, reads GAGVSQSPRYKVAKRGQDVALRCDPISGHVSLFWYQQALGQGPEFLTYFQNEAQLDKSGLPSDRFFAERPEGSVSTLKIQRTQQEDSAVYLCASRWSISNTGELFFGEGSRLTVL.

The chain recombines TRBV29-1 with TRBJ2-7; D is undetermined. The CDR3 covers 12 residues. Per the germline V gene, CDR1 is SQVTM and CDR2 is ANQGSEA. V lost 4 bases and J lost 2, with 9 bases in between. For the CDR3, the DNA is TGCAGCGTTGTTGGCATAGCCTACGAGCAGTACGTC. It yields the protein CSVVGIAYEQYV.

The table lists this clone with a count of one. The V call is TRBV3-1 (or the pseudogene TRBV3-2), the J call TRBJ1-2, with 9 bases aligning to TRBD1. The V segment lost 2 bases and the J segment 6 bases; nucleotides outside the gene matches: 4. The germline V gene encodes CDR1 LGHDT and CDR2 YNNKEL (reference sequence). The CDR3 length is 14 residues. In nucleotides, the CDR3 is TGTGCCAGCAGCCAACTCGACAGGGGGAATGGCTACACCTTC. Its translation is CASSQLDRGNGYTF.

CDR3 residues: CASSTGQGGSYQETQYF. CDR3 bases: TGCGCCAGCAGCACCGGACAGGGTGGCTCGTACCAAGAGACCCAGTACTTC. This chain joins TRBV5-1 and TRBJ2-5, with 8 bases that match TRBD1. The trim removed 4 bases at V and 0 bases at J, leaving 11 bases unmatched. Germline V gives CDR1 SGHRS, CDR2 YFSETQ. The length of the CDR3 is 17 residues.

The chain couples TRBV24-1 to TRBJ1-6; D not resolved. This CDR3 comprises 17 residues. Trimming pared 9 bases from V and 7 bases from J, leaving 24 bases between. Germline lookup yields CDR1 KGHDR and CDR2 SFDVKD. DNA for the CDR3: TGTGCCACCTCCGCCCCCGCGGGGTTCCTCCTGAATTCACCCCTCCACTTT. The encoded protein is CATSAPAGFLLNSPLHF.

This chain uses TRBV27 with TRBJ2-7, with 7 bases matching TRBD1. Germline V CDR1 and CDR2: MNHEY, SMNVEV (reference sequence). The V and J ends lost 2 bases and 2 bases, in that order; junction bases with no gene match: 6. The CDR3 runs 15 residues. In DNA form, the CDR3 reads TGTGCCAGCAGTTTAGTTAGCCAGGGGGCCTACGAGCAGTACTTC. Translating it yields CASSLVSQGAYEQYF.

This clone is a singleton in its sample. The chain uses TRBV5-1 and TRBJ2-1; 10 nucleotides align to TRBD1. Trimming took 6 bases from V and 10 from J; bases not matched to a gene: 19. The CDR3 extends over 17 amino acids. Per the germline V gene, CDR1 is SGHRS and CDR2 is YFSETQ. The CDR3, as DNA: TGCGCCAGCACTCAGGGAGGACAGGGGGTCCGTCTCAGGGAGCAGTTCTTC. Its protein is CASTQGGQGVRLREQFF.

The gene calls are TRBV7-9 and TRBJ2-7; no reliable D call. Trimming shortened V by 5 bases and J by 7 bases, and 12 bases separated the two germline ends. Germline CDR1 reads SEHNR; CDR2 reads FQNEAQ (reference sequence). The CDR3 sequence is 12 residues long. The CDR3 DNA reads TGTGCCAGCAGCCCGTACGAAGGGGAGCAGTACGTC. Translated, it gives CASSPYEGEQYV.

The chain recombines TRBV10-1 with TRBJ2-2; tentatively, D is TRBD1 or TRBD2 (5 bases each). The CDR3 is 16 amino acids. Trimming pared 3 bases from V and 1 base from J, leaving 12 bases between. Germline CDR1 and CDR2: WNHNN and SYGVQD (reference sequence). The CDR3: CASSEFRDENTGELFF. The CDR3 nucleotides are TGCGCCAGCAGTGAATTTAGGGACGAGAACACCGGGGAGCTGTTTTTT.

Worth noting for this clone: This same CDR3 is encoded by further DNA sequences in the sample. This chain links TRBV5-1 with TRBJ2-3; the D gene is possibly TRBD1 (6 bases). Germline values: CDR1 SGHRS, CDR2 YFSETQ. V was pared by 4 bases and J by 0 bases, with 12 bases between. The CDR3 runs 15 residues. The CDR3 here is CASSLTGFSTDTQYF. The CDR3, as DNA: TGCGCCAGCAGCCTTACAGGGTTCAGCACAGATACGCAGTATTTT. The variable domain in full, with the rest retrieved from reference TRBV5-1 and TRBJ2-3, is KAGVTQTPRYLIKTRGQQVTLSCSPISGHRSVSWYQQTPGQGLQFLFEYFSETQRNKGNFPGRFSGRQFSNSRSEMNVSTLELGDSALYLCASSLTGFSTDTQYFGPGTRLTVL.

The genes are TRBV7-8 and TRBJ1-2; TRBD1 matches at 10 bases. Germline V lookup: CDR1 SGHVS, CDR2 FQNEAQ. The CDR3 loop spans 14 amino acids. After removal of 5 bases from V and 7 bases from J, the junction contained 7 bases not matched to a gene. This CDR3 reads CASSRDRGPGGYTF. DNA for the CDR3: TGTGCCAGCAGCCGAGACAGGGGGCCGGGTGGCTACACCTTC.

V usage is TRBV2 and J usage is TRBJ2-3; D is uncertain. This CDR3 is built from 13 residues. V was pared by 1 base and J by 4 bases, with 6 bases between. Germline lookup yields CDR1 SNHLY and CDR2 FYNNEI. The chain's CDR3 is CASSEVIPDTQYF. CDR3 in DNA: TGTGCCAGCAGTGAAGTAATACCAGATACGCAGTATTTT.

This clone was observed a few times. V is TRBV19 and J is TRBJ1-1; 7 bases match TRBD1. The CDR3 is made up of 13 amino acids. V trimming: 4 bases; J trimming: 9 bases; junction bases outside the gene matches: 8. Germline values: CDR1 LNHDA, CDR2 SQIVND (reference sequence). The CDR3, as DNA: TGTGCCAGTAGTACCCGGGAGGGGGCGAAAGCTTTCTTT. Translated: CASSTREGAKAFF. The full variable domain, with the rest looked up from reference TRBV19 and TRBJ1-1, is DGGITQSPKYLFRKEGQNVTLSCEQNLNHDAMYWYRQDPGQGLRLIYYSQIVNDFQKGDIAEGYSVSREKKESFPLTVTSAQKNPTAFYLCASSTREGAKAFFGQGTRLTVV.

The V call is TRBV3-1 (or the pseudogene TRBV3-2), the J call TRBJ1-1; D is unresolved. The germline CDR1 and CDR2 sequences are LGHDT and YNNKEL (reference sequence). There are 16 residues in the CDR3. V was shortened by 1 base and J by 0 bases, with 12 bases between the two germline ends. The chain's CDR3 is CASSQVRSAVNTEAFF. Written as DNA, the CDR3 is TGTGCCAGCAGCCAAGTGAGGTCGGCAGTGAACACTGAAGCTTTCTTT.

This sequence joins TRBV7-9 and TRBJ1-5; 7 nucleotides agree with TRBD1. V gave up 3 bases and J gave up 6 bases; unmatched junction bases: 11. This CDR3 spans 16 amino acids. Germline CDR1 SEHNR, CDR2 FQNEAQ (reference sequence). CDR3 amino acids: CASSFGDSGTSQPQHF. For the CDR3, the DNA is TGTGCCAGCAGCTTCGGGGACAGTGGGACAAGTCAGCCCCAGCATTTT. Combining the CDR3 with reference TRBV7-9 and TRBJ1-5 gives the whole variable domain DTGVSQNPRHKITKRGQNVTFRCDPISEHNRLYWYRQTLGQGPEFLTYFQNEAQLEKSRLLSDRFSAERPKGSFSTLEIQRTEQGDSAMYLCASSFGDSGTSQPQHFGDGTRLSIL.

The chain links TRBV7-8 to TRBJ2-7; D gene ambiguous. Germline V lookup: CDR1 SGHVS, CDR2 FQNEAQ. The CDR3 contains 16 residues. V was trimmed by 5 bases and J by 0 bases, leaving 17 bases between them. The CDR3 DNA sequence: TGTGCCAGCAGCCCTTACTCGCTCAGGAGCTCCTACGAGCAGTACTTC. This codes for CASSPYSLRSSYEQYF.

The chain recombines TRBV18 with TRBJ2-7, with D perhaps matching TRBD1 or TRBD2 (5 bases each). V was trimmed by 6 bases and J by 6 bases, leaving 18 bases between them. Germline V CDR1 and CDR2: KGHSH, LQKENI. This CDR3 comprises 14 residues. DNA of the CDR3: TGTGCCAGCTCGGCCTCGGGGCCCACGACCGAGCAGTACGTC. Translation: CASSASGPTTEQYV.

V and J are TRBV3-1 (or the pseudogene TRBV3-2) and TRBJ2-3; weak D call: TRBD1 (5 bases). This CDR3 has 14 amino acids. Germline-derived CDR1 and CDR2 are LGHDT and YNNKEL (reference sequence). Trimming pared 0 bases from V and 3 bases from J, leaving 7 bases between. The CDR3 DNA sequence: TGTGCCAGCAGCCAAGACAGGGCTACAGATACGCAGTATTTT. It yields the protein CASSQDRATDTQYF.

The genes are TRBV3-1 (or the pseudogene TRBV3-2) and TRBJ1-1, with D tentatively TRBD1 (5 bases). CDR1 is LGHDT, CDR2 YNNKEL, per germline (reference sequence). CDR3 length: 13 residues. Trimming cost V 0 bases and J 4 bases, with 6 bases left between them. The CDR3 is CASSQDRVTEAFF. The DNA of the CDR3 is TGTGCCAGCAGCCAAGACAGGGTCACTGAAGCTTTCTTT.

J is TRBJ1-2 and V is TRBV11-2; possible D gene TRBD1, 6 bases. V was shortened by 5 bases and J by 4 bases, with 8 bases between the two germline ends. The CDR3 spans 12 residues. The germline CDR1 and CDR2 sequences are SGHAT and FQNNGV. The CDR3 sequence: CASSEDSYGYTF. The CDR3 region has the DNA TGTGCCAGCAGCGAGGACAGCTATGGCTACACCTTC.

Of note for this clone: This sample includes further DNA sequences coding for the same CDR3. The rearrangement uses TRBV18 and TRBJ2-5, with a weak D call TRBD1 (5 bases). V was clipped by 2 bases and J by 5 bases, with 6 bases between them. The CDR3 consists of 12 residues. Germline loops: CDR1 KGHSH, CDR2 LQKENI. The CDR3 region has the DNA TGTGCCAGCTCACCAGGGGCGGAGACCCAGTACTTC. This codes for CASSPGAETQYF. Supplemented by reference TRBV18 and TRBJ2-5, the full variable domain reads NAGVMQNPRHLVRRRGQEARLRCSPMKGHSHVYWYRQLPEEGLKFMVYLQKENIIDESGMPKERFSAEFPKEGPSILRIQQVVRGDSAAYFCASSPGAETQYFGPGTRLLVL.

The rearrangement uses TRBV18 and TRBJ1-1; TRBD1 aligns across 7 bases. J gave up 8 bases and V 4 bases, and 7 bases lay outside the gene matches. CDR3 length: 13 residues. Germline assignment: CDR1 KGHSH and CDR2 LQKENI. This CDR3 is CASSQRQGLEAFF. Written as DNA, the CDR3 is TGTGCCAGCTCACAAAGACAGGGCTTAGAAGCTTTCTTT.

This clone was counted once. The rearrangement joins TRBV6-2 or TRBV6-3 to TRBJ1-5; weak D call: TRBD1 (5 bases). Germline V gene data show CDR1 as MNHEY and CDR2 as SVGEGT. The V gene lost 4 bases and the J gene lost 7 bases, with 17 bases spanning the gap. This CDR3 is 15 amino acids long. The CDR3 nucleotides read TGTGCCAGCAGTTCCCAGGGAGGAATAGGACAGCCCCAGCATTTT. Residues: CASSSQGGIGQPQHF.

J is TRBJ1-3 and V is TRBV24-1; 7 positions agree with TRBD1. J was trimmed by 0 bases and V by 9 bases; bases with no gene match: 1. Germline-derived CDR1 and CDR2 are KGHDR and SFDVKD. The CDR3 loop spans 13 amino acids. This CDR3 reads CATGDSSGNTIYF. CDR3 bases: TGTGCCACCGGGGACAGCTCTGGAAACACCATATATTTT.

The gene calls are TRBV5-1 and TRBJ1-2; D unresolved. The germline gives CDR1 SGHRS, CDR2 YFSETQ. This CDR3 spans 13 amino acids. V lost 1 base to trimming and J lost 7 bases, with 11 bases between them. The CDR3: CASSLSGDGGYTF. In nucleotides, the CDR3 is TGCGCCAGCAGCTTGTCCGGAGATGGTGGCTACACCTTC.

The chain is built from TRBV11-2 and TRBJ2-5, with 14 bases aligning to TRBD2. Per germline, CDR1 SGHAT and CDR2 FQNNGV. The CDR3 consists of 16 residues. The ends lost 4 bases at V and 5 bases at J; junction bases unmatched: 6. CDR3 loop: CASSSRLAGGLETQYF. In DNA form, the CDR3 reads TGTGCCAGCAGCTCACGACTAGCGGGGGGGCTGGAGACCCAGTACTTC.